A selection of T cell receptor beta chains follows, all from one sample in a study of T cell repertoires in cytomegalovirus infection. TCRdb passed the reads through MiXCR, listing each CDR3 protein once. The sample holds 900,000 to 950,000 distinct CDR3 sequences, roughly 30% seen once. No antigen is known for these receptors. The starting material was cultured CD8+ T cells from PBMCs, obtained from culture after CMV antigen stimulation. These receptors came from a human donor in good health (CMV status not recorded). Some clones in this sample may be carry-over from other donors' samples. Each CDR3 is given with its conserved first and last residue. The D gene is left open where the match is weak. Rows may omit the clone size; those that give it use once, few, many or a size class.

D gene,J gene,V gene,clone size,CDR3 protein,CDR3 DNA
TRBD2,TRBJ2-1,TRBV12-3/TRBV12-4,-,CASGPTSGGNEQFF,TGTGCCAGCGGACCGACTAGCGGGGGTAATGAGCAGTTCTTC
-,TRBJ1-5,TRBV20-1,-,CSARDQPQHF,TGCAGTGCTAGGGATCAGCCCCAGCATTTT
-,TRBJ2-2,TRBV27,few,CASSLRNGELFF,TGTGCCAGCAGTTTACGTAACGGGGAGCTGTTTTTT
TRBD1,TRBJ1-2,TRBV27,few,CASISQGAHGYTF,TGTGCCAGCATTTCCCAGGGGGCCCATGGCTACACCTTC
-,TRBJ2-1,TRBV28,few,CASTEEGADYNEQFF,TGTGCCAGCACTGAGGAGGGGGCTGACTACAATGAGCAGTTCTTC
-,TRBJ1-6,TRBV6-2/TRBV6-3,few,CASSYRRKSSYNSPLHF,TGTGCCAGCAGTTACCGACGGAAAAGCTCCTATAATTCACCCCTCCACTTT
-,TRBJ1-2,TRBV6-5,-,CASSYTQFNYGYTF,TGTGCCAGCAGTTACACACAGTTCAACTATGGCTACACCTTC
-,TRBJ1-2,TRBV7-2,many,CASTPTGYGYTF,TGTGCCAGCACCCCGACGGGCTATGGCTACACCTTC
-,TRBJ2-1,TRBV20-1,few,CSARYGVSYNEQFF,TGCAGTGCTAGATATGGGGTATCCTACAATGAGCAGTTCTTC
-,TRBJ1-5,TRBV7-8,few,CASSSDIPNQPQHF,TGTGCCAGCAGCTCAGACATCCCCAATCAGCCCCAGCATTTT
-,TRBJ2-3,TRBV7-7,few,CASSPPLLADTQYF,TGTGCCAGCAGCCCTCCCTTGTTAGCAGATACGCAGTATTTT
-,TRBJ1-2,TRBV2,-,CASIPGHLYGYTF,TGTGCCAGCATTCCGGGACACCTTTATGGCTACACCTTC
-,TRBJ2-3,TRBV29-1,-,CSVARDGTTTDTQYF,TGCAGCGTTGCCCGCGACGGCACAACCACAGATACGCAGTATTTT
-,TRBJ1-2,TRBV6-5,-,CASRPGLANYGYTF,TGTGCCAGCAGACCGGGGTTAGCTAACTATGGCTACACCTTC
TRBD1,TRBJ2-1,TRBV5-1,few,CASSPSGQGNNEQFF,TGCGCCAGCAGCCCTTCCGGACAGGGAAACAATGAGCAGTTCTTC
-,TRBJ2-5,TRBV7-6,many,CASSPGIRETQYF,TGTGCCAGCAGCCCCGGGATCCGGGAGACCCAGTACTTC
TRBD1,TRBJ1-1,TRBV7-6,-,CASSPGQGNGAFF,TGTGCCAGCAGCCCAGGACAGGGGAATGGAGCTTTCTTT
-,TRBJ2-5,TRBV5-1,-,CASSLRPEETQYF,TGCGCCAGCAGCCTTCGCCCCGAGGAGACCCAGTACTTC
-,TRBJ2-5,TRBV6-2/TRBV6-3,once,CASSYPVHQETQYF,TGTGCCAGCAGTTACCCGGTCCACCAAGAGACCCAGTACTTC
-,TRBJ2-6,TRBV6-5,-,CTSGTSGANVLTF,TGTACCAGCGGAACCTCTGGGGCCAACGTCCTGACTTTC
-,TRBJ2-5,TRBV12-3/TRBV12-4,-,CASSLQDSGQTQYF,TGTGCCAGCAGCCTACAGGACAGTGGACAGACCCAGTACTTC
-,TRBJ1-1,TRBV29-1,-,CSVEGGTEAFF,TGCAGCGTTGAAGGGGGAACTGAAGCTTTCTTT
TRBD2,TRBJ2-1,TRBV6-6,-,CASSYGGGSNEQFF,TGTGCCAGCAGTTACGGGGGGGGGTCCAATGAGCAGTTCTTC
TRBD2,TRBJ2-3,TRBV24-1,-,CATSPRAGVTDTQYF,TGTGCCACCAGTCCTCGCGCGGGGGTCACAGATACGCAGTATTTT
TRBD2,TRBJ2-4,TRBV29-1,-,CSVEGTNLVIIGENIQYF,TGCAGCGTTGAGGGGACTAATTTGGTAATCATCGGGGAAAACATTCAGTACTTC
TRBD1,TRBJ2-6,TRBV4-1,-,CASSSRTPGQGLSGANVLTF,TGCGCCAGCAGCTCCCGTACACCGGGACAGGGGCTTTCTGGGGCCAACGTCCTGACTTTC
TRBD1,TRBJ1-3,TRBV19,-,CASSYRDRVNTIYF,TGTGCCAGTAGTTACCGGGACAGGGTAAACACCATATATTTT
-,TRBJ1-4,TRBV27,-,CASSLLSKNEKLFF,TGTGCCAGCAGTTTATTATCCAAGAATGAAAAACTGTTTTTT
-,TRBJ2-4,TRBV4-1,few,CASSQPSGEWNIQYF,TGCGCCAGCAGCCAGCCATCAGGGGAATGGAACATTCAGTACTTC
TRBD2,TRBJ2-1,TRBV12-5,-,CASALAGGYNEQIF,TGTGCTAGTGCCCTAGCGGGGGGCTACAATGAGCAGATCTTC
TRBD1,TRBJ2-2,TRBV24-1,few,CATSDEGQGRTGELFF,TGTGCCACCAGTGATGAGGGACAGGGGAGGACCGGGGAGCTGTTTTTT
TRBD2,TRBJ2-1,TRBV5-5,-,CASFSGRSYNEQFF,TGTGCCAGCTTCAGCGGGAGGTCCTACAATGAGCAGTTCTTC
TRBD2,TRBJ2-3,TRBV4-1,-,CASSGSGGQGDTQYF,TGCGCCAGCAGCGGGAGCGGGGGGCAGGGAGATACGCAGTATTTT
TRBD1,TRBJ2-1,TRBV4-3,-,CASSQWDRANNEQFF,TGCGCCAGCAGCCAATGGGACAGAGCCAACAATGAGCAGTTCTTC
-,TRBJ1-1,TRBV19,few,CASSIGSELNTEAFF,TGTGCCAGTAGTATAGGGTCGGAGTTGAACACTGAAGCTTTCTTT
-,TRBJ1-2,TRBV20-1,-,CSDSEPGYGYTF,TGCAGTGATAGCGAACCAGGCTATGGCTACACCTTC
-,TRBJ1-6,TRBV7-9,once,CASSGSSGRALHF,TGTGCCAGCAGCGGTTCTTCGGGCAGGGCCCTCCACTTT